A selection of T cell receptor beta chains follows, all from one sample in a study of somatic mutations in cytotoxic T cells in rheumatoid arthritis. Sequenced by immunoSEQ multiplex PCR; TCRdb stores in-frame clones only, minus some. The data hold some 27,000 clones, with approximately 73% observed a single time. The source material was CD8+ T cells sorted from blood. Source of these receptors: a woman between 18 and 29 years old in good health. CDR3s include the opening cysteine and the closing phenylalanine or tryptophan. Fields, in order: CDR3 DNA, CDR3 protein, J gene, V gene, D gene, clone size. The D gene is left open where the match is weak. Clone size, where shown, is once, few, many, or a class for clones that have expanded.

TGTGCCAGCAGCTTGGGGGAGGAAAGCACTGAAGCTTTCTTT	CASSLGEESTEAFF	TRBJ1-1	TRBV5-8	-	-
TGCGCCAGCAGCTTGGGGGCGGGCAGGTCTAGCACAGATACGCAGTATTTT	CASSLGAGRSSTDTQYF	TRBJ2-3	TRBV5-1	-	once
TGTGCCAGCAGCTTAATTGCCGGTGGGGTTGAAGCTTTCTTT	CASSLIAGGVEAFF	TRBJ1-1	TRBV7-6	-	-
TGCGCCAGCAGCCAAGACGACGGGGGGGCTGAAAATGAGCAGTTCTTC	CASSQDDGGAENEQFF	TRBJ2-1	TRBV4-1	TRBD2	-
TGTGCCAGCAGTCCACGACAGGACGGGCAGCCCCAGCATTTT	CASSPRQDGQPQHF	TRBJ1-5	TRBV27	-	once
TGTGCCAGCAGTTACCGGGCCGACACTGAAGCTTTCTTT	CASSYRADTEAFF	TRBJ1-1	TRBV27	-	-
TGTGCCAGCAGTAGGCACAGGGTCCGATCTGGAAACACCATATATTTT	CASSRHRVRSGNTIYF	TRBJ1-3	TRBV6-7	-	-
TGTGCCAGCTCTTACGCCTCCCGGGACATAAGCTCCTGCGGGGAGCTGTTTTTT	CASSYASRDISSCGELFF	TRBJ2-2	TRBV28	-	-
TGTGCCAGCAGCCATCGGTTGGGCAATCAGCCCCAGCATTTT	CASSHRLGNQPQHF	TRBJ1-5	TRBV28	-	-
TGTGCCAGCAGTGACTCGTACAATGAGCAGTTCTTC	CASSDSYNEQFF	TRBJ2-1	TRBV2	-	few
TGTGCCAGCAGTCAAGACAGGGGCCTCTATGGCTACACCTTC	CASSQDRGLYGYTF	TRBJ1-2	TRBV27	TRBD1	-
TGTGCCAGCAGTGACCCGGCTAGCGGGAGAAATGAGCAGTTCTTC	CASSDPASGRNEQFF	TRBJ2-1	TRBV6-4	TRBD2	-
TGTGCCAGCAGCTCCGGGACAGGGGAATCTGGAAACACCATATATTTT	CASSSGTGESGNTIYF	TRBJ1-3	TRBV5-5	TRBD1	-
TGCGCCAGCAGGTCTCCGGACGGGAACACTGAAGCTTTCTTT	CASRSPDGNTEAFF	TRBJ1-1	TRBV5-1	-	-
TGTGCCAGCAGCTTAGGGGGATTCTTGAACACTGAAGCTTTCTTT	CASSLGGFLNTEAFF	TRBJ1-1	TRBV7-9	-	-
TGTGCCAGCAGTGACTCGTTCTACCCTCCCTACAATGAGCAGTTCTTC	CASSDSFYPPYNEQFF	TRBJ2-1	TRBV6-4	-	-
TGTGCCAGCAGATCGGGACGGATGAACACTGAAGCTTTCTTT	CASRSGRMNTEAFF	TRBJ1-1	TRBV28	-	-
TGTGCCAGCAGCAAAGCTGCAACTAATGAAAAACTGTTTTTT	CASSKAATNEKLFF	TRBJ1-4	TRBV7-9	-	-
TGTGCCAGCAGCTCGGGCCTTTTTAGCACAGATACGCAGTATTTT	CASSSGLFSTDTQYF	TRBJ2-3	TRBV7-9	-	-
TGTGCCAGCAGAGGACAGGGAAGCTACACCTTC	CASRGQGSYTF	TRBJ1-2	TRBV9	TRBD1	-
TGTGCCAGCAGTGGGACTAGCGGGAGCTATGAGCAGTTCTTC	CASSGTSGSYEQFF	TRBJ2-1	TRBV2	TRBD2	-
TGCGCCAGCAGCCAAGCCGGGCACTTGAACACTGAAGCTTTCTTT	CASSQAGHLNTEAFF	TRBJ1-1	TRBV4-1	-	-
TGCGCCAGCAGCCCCGACATCGGGGAGCTGTTTTTT	CASSPDIGELFF	TRBJ2-2	TRBV4-1	-	-
TGTGCCAGCTCGGTCTCACCTCCGAGCAGGGTATCCAATGAGCAGTTCTTC	CASSVSPPSRVSNEQFF	TRBJ2-1	TRBV18	-	-
TGCGCCAGCAGCTTGGTCTACACCACCCCGGGTGAAGCTTTCTTT	CASSLVYTTPGEAFF	TRBJ1-1	TRBV5-1	-	-
TGTGCCAGCAGCTTATACTACGAGCAGTACTTC	CASSLYYEQYF	TRBJ2-7	TRBV7-8	-	-
TGTGCCAGCTGGGGTACCGGGGAGCTGTTTTTT	CASWGTGELFF	TRBJ2-2	TRBV6-6	-	-